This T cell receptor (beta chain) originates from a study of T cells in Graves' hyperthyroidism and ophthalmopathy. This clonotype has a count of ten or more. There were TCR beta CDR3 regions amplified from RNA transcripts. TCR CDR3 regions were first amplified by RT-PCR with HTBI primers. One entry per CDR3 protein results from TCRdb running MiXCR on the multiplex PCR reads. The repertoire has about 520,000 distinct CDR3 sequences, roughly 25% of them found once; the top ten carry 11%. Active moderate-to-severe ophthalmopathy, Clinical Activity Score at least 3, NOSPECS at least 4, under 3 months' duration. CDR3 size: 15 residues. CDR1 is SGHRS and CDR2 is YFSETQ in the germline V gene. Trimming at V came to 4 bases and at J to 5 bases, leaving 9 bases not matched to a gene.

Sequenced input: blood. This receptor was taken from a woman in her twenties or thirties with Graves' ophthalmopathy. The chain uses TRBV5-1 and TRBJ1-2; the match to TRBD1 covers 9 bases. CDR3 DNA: TGCGCCAGCAGCATTAACCCGACAGGGGGGTATGGCTACACCTTC. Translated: CASSINPTGGYGYTF. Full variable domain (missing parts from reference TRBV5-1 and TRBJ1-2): KAGVTQTPRYLIKTRGQQVTLSCSPISGHRSVSWYQQTPGQGLQFLFEYFSETQRNKGNFPGRFSGRQFSNSRSEMNVSTLELGDSALYLCASSINPTGGYGYTFGSGTRLTVV.